Presented here are 27 T cell receptor beta chains from one specimen sequenced in a study of blood T cell repertoires in COVID-19. Sequencing used immunoSEQ multiplex PCR; TCRdb keeps in-frame clones, though not all of them. The data contain 75,000 to 95,000 clones, 75% to 90% of them seen just once; the ten biggest clones take up around 11%. The material sequenced was peripheral blood. These TCRs come from a woman in her forties with active or convalescent COVID-19.

With respect to this clone: Different DNA sequences within this sample yield the same CDR3. The chain couples TRBV10-2 to TRBJ2-7; 10 bases are shared with TRBD2. This CDR3 comprises 14 residues. V trimming: 6 bases; J trimming: 5 bases; junction bases outside the gene matches: 7. Germline V gene lookup returns CDR1 WSHSY and CDR2 SAAADI. The CDR3 DNA follows: TGCGCCAGCAGAATTCCGCTAGCGGGAGACGAGCAGTACTTC. It specifies CASRIPLAGDEQYF.

The chain uses TRBV10-3 and TRBJ1-3, with 7 bases matching TRBD1. Looked up from germline, CDR1 is ENHRY and CDR2 is SYGVKD. V lost 4 bases to trimming and J lost 3 bases; unmatched junction nucleotides: 6. This CDR3 region has 15 residues. The CDR3 DNA is TGTGCCATCAGTGGACAGGGTGACCTTGGAAACACCATATATTTT. Translated, it gives CAISGQGDLGNTIYF.

The V call is TRBV4-3, the J call TRBJ2-2; TRBD2 matches at 7 bases. Germline loops: CDR1 LGHNA, CDR2 YSLEER. The J segment lost 6 bases and the V segment lost 1 base, leaving 8 bases of the junction unmatched. This CDR3 is built from 16 residues. The CDR3 nucleotides are TGCGCCAGCAGCCAAGGAAGTGGGCGGGAGTCCGGGGAGCTGTTTTTT. Its protein product is CASSQGSGRESGELFF.

This clone was seen a few times. The V gene is TRBV7-9, the J gene TRBJ2-7; 8 bases are a match to TRBD2. The CDR3 runs 13 residues. From germline, CDR1 is SEHNR and CDR2 FQNEAQ (reference sequence). The V and J ends lost 5 bases and 6 bases, in that order; junction bases with no gene match: 6. The CDR3 bases are TGTGCCAGCAGCCCAGGGACTAGATCCGAGCAGTACTTC. Encoded protein: CASSPGTRSEQYF. Based on the CDR3 plus reference TRBV7-9 and TRBJ2-7, the full variable domain is DTGVSQNPRHKITKRGQNVTFRCDPISEHNRLYWYRQTLGQGPEFLTYFQNEAQLEKSRLLSDRFSAERPKGSFSTLEIQRTEQGDSAMYLCASSPGTRSEQYFGPGTRLTVT.

The V call is TRBV28, the J call TRBJ1-6; unclear D gene. Looked up from germline, CDR1 is MDHEN and CDR2 is SYDVKM. The CDR3 sequence is 17 residues long. V dropped 2 bases and J dropped 1 base, with 12 bases sitting between them. The DNA for the CDR3 is TGTGCCAGCAGTTTAGCCGCTTCCGGGTCCTATAATTCACCCCTCCACTTT. Encoded protein: CASSLAASGSYNSPLHF.

This clone was found once. The chain joins TRBV21-1 to TRBJ1-2; the D call of TRBD1 is as the table states it, not checked on the DNA. TRBV21-1 is marked as a pseudogene. The CDR3 consists of 14 residues. CDR3 in DNA: TGTGCCAGCAGCAGGTCCGGCAGGGGCTATGGCTACACCTTC. As protein: CASSRSGRGYGYTF.

V gene TRBV6-2 or TRBV6-3 combines with J gene TRBJ2-1; the match to TRBD1 covers 7 bases. The length of the CDR3 is 19 residues. Per the germline V gene, CDR1 is MNHEY and CDR2 is SVGEGT. V was clipped by 5 bases and J by 0 bases; unmatched bases: 16. The CDR3 region is CASSPRNRGAGYSYNEQFF. The CDR3 region has the DNA TGTGCCAGCAGTCCACGAAACAGGGGCGCAGGGTACTCCTACAATGAGCAGTTCTTC.

The genes are TRBV5-8 and TRBJ2-2; 11 nucleotides match TRBD2. Germline CDR1 SGHTS, CDR2 YDEGEE. The junction had 11 bases not matched to a gene; V was cut back by 4 bases and J by 6 bases. This CDR3 has 17 residues. DNA of the CDR3: TGTGCCAGCAGCAACCCGCGGACTAGCGGGCTCCCCGGGGAGCTGTTTTTT. It encodes CASSNPRTSGLPGELFF.

V gene TRBV30 combines with J gene TRBJ1-5, with 9 bases matching TRBD1. The J segment lost 4 bases and the V segment lost 5 bases, leaving 6 bases of the junction unmatched. The CDR3 sequence is 14 residues long. CDR1 GTSNPN and CDR2 SVGIG come from the germline V gene (reference sequence). The CDR3 loop is CAWDRGQGNQPQHF. The CDR3 nucleotides are TGTGCCTGGGACAGGGGACAGGGAAATCAGCCCCAGCATTTT.

J is TRBJ1-1 and V is TRBV7-2; 7 bases line up with TRBD1. V shed 8 bases, J shed 5 bases, and the junction held 11 bases outside the gene matches. Germline assignment: CDR1 SGHTA and CDR2 FQGNSA. The CDR3 covers 14 residues. The CDR3 reads CASGTGTDYTEAFF. As DNA, the CDR3 is TGTGCCAGCGGCACCGGGACAGATTATACTGAAGCTTTCTTT.

This clone was observed a single time. CDR3 amino acids: CASSLTPGQGESSYEQYF. The CDR3 DNA sequence: TGTGCCAGCAGCTTAACTCCGGGACAGGGAGAAAGCTCCTACGAGCAGTACTTC. The chain has TRBV7-9 and TRBJ2-7, with TRBD1 matching over 9 bases. CDR1 is SEHNR and CDR2 is FQNEAQ in the germline V gene (reference sequence). The CDR3 contains 18 residues. The J segment lost 0 bases and the V segment lost 2 bases, leaving 11 bases of the junction unmatched.

J is TRBJ2-6 and V is TRBV21-1; TRBD2 is taken as the D call from the table, unchecked against the DNA. TRBV21-1 has pseudogene status. This CDR3 region has 20 residues. The CDR3 reads CASSKSRLAGVISGANVLTF. The CDR3 nucleotides read TGTGCCAGCAGCAAATCGAGACTAGCGGGAGTGATATCTGGGGCCAACGTCCTGACTTTC.

The J gene is TRBJ1-2, the V gene TRBV15; D perhaps matches TRBD1 (6 bases). This CDR3 has 12 residues. Germline loops: CDR1 LNHNV, CDR2 YYDKDF (reference sequence). The ends were cut back, 1 base at V and 10 bases at J, with 10 bases in the middle. The CDR3, as DNA: TGTGCCACCAGCAGAGCCGGACAGCTCTACACCTTC. This translates into CATSRAGQLYTF.

This clone came up a few times. The gene calls are TRBV7-9 and TRBJ2-5; TRBD2 matches at 8 bases. Germline CDR1 and CDR2: SEHNR and FQNEAQ (reference sequence). This CDR3 has 16 amino acids. Germline trimming cut 1 base from V and 5 bases from J; bases unmatched to any gene: 9. The chain's CDR3 is CASSLDGRGGRETQYF. The CDR3 nucleotides are TGTGCCAGCAGCTTAGACGGGAGGGGGGGACGCGAGACCCAGTACTTC.

The CDR3 region is CASSSTGDNEQFF. The DNA of the CDR3 is TGTGCCAGCAGTTCGACAGGGGATAATGAGCAGTTCTTC. The rearrangement joins TRBV6-2 or TRBV6-3 to TRBJ2-1; 8 bases are shared with TRBD1. The CDR3 has 13 amino acids. The germline V gene encodes CDR1 MNHEY and CDR2 SVGEGT. The V and J ends lost 4 bases and 7 bases, in that order; junction bases with no gene match: 3.

J is TRBJ2-7 and V is TRBV5-5, with D possibly TRBD2 on 7 matching bases. V was shortened by 6 bases and J by 1 base, with 20 bases between the two germline ends. The CDR3 sequence is 16 residues long. Germline V gene sequence: CDR1 SGHKS, CDR2 YYEKEE (reference sequence). In DNA, the CDR3 is TGTGCCAGCACCCTAGGCGGGGGCGCGAATTCCTACGAGCAGTACTTC. Translating gives CASTLGGGANSYEQYF.

This clone came up once. The chain carries TRBV2 and TRBJ2-7; D is perhaps TRBD1 (6 bases). This CDR3 has 13 amino acids. Germline V lookup: CDR1 SNHLY, CDR2 FYNNEI. V shed 6 bases and J shed 2 bases, with 11 bases lying between them. The CDR3 DNA is TGTGCCAGCAGAAGGGACATCACCTACGAGCAGTACTTC. Its translation: CASRRDITYEQYF.

The CDR3 bases are TGTGCCAGCAGCCAGTACTCCGGGACAGGGTCCCCCGGGGAGCTGTTTTTT. This encodes CASSQYSGTGSPGELFF. The rearrangement links TRBV3-1 (or the pseudogene TRBV3-2) to TRBJ2-2, with TRBD1 matching over 9 bases. Germline CDR1 reads LGHDT; CDR2 reads YNNKEL (reference sequence). Trimming at V came to 3 bases and at J to 6 bases, leaving 11 bases not matched to a gene. The CDR3 contains 17 residues.

The J gene is TRBJ2-1, the V gene TRBV11-2; 11 nucleotides agree with TRBD1. Germline CDR1 and CDR2: SGHAT and FQNNGV. V gave up 1 base and J gave up 9 bases; unmatched junction bases: 2. This CDR3 has 14 residues. CDR3 DNA: TGTGCCAGCAGCTTAGGGACAGGGGGCCGTGAGCAGTTCTTC. Its translation is CASSLGTGGREQFF.

V is TRBV18 and J is TRBJ1-2; perhaps TRBD1 as D (6 bases). The germline gives CDR1 KGHSH, CDR2 LQKENI. Trimming removed 4 bases at V and 6 bases at J, with 15 bases between. This CDR3 is built from 14 residues. As DNA, the CDR3 is TGTGCCAGCTCACTTACAGGGACCACGGATGGCTACACCTTC. This sequence encodes CASSLTGTTDGYTF.

The chain links TRBV19 to TRBJ1-2, with D unclear. V lost 6 bases and J 4 bases, leaving 12 bases between the germline ends. Germline values: CDR1 LNHDA, CDR2 SQIVND (reference sequence). CDR3 length: 13 amino acids. CDR3 bases: TGTGCCAGTAGGGAAGAGGGTCTCTATGGCTACACCTTC. Protein sequence: CASREEGLYGYTF.

This sequence joins TRBV2 and TRBJ2-3; weak D call: TRBD1 (6 bases). With 1 base removed from V and 14 bases from J, the gap between germline ends came to 25 bases. This CDR3 is 16 amino acids long. Germline V gene data show CDR1 as SNHLY and CDR2 as FYNNEI. This CDR3 reads CASSEEWSGPTGWLYF. The CDR3 nucleotides read TGTGCCAGCAGTGAAGAATGGTCGGGGCCAACAGGGTGGTTGTATTTT.

This clone has only a few counts. The chain is built from TRBV18 and TRBJ2-7; the match to TRBD1 covers 10 bases. The length of the CDR3 is 15 residues. Trimming took 3 bases from V and 4 from J; bases not matched to a gene: 6. From germline, CDR1 is KGHSH and CDR2 LQKENI. DNA of the CDR3: TGTGCCAGCTCACCGTCGACAGGGGGCGCGTACGAGCAGTACTTC. Translation: CASSPSTGGAYEQYF.

This clone appeared once. The gene calls are TRBV7-2 and TRBJ2-2; 10 bases are shared with TRBD2. The length of the CDR3 is 16 residues. In germline, CDR1 is SGHTA, CDR2 FQGNSA. Losses at the gene ends were 0 bases for V and 5 bases for J; bases not matched to a gene: 3. The CDR3 protein is CASSLAAGGWTGELFF. CDR3 DNA: TGTGCCAGCAGCTTAGCAGCGGGAGGGTGGACCGGGGAGCTGTTTTTT.

The chain uses TRBV6-5 and TRBJ2-1, with D perhaps TRBD2 (5 bases). The CDR3 totals 15 residues. V lost 6 bases, J lost 0 bases, and 12 bases lay in between. Germline V gene data show CDR1 as MNHEY and CDR2 as SVGAGI. The CDR3 nucleotides read TGTGCCAGCAGGGGTGTGGGAGACTCCTACAATGAGCAGTTCTTC. Its translation: CASRGVGDSYNEQFF.

V usage is TRBV5-3 and J usage is TRBJ2-7; TRBD2 matches 12 bases. TRBV5-3 is noted as an ORF with a role that remains uncertain. V was clipped by 5 bases and J by 2 bases; unmatched bases: 8. This CDR3 has 16 residues. CDR3 sequence (DNA): TGTGCCAGAAGATCGGCTACTAGCGGGAGGACCTACGAGCAGTACTTC. This translates into CARRSATSGRTYEQYF.

The chain links TRBV21-1 to TRBJ1-1. TRBV21-1 corresponds to a pseudogene. The CDR3 is 15 residues long. CDR3 DNA: TGTGCCAGCAGCAAGTGTAGGTGGAGGCCCACTGAAGCTTTCTTT. Translating gives CASSKCRWRPTEAFF.